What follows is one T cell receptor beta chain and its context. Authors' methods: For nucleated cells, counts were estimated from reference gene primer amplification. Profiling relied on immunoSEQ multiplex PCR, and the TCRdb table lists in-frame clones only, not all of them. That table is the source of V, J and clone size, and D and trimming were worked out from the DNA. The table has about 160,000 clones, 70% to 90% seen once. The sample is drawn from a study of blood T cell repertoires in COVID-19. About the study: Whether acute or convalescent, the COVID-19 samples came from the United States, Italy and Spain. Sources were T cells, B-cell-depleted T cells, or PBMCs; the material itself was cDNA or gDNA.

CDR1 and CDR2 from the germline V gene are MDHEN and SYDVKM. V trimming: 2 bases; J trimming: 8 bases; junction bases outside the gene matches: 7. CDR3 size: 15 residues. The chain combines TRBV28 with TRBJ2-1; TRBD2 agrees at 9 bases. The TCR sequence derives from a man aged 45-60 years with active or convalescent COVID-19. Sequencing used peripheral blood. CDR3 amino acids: CASSLAGGPEDEQFF. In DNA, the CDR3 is TGTGCCAGCAGTTTAGCGGGAGGGCCGGAGGATGAGCAGTTCTTC.